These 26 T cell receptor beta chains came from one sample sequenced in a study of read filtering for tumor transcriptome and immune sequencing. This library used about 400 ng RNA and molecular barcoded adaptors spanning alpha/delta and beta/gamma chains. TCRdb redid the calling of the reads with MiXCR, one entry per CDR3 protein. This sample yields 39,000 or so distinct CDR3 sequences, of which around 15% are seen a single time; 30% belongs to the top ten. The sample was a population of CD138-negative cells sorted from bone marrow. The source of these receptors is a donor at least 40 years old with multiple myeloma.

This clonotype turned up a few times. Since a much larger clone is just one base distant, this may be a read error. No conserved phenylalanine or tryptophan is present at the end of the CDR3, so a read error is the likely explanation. The CDR3 reads CASSSETGFLEAFL. The CDR3 region has the DNA TGTGCCAGCAGTTCGGAAACAGGGTTTTTGGAAGCTTTCCTT. The V and J genes are TRBV28 and TRBJ1-1, with a tentative D call TRBD1 (6 bases). This CDR3 region has 14 residues. The ends were cut back, 4 bases at V and 8 bases at J, with 17 bases in the middle. Germline assignment: CDR1 MDHEN and CDR2 SYDVKM.

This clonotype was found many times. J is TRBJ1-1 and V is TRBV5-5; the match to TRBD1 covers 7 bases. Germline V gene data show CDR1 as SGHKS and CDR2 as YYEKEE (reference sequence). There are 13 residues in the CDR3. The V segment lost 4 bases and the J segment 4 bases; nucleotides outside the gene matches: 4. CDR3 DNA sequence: TGTGCCAGCAGCCTAGGGACAGCCACTGAAGCTTTCTTT. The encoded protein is CASSLGTATEAFF.

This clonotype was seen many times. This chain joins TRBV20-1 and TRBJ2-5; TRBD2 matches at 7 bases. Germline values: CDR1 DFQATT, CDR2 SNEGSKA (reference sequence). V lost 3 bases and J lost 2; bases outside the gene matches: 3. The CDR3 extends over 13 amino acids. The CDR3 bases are TGCAGTGCTAGTAGCGGGCCGCAAGAGACCCAGTACTTC. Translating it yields CSASSGPQETQYF.

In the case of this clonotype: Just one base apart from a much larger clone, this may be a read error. The CDR3 DNA reads as TGTGCCACCAGTGATTTAAACGGGAGAGGTGAGCAGTTCTTC. Amino acids: CATSDLNGRGEQFF. The V and J genes are TRBV24-1 and TRBJ2-1; TRBD2 might be the D (6 bases). This CDR3 spans 14 amino acids. Trimming took off 1 base at V and 9 bases at J, with 12 bases between the two ends. CDR1 KGHDR and CDR2 SFDVKD come from the germline V gene.

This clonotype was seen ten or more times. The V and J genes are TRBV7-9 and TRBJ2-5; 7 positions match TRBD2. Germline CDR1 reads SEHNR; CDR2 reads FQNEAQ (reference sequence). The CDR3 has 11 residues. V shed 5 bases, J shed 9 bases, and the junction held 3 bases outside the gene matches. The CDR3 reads CASSPREAQYF. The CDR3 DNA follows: TGTGCCAGCAGCCCCCGGGAGGCCCAGTACTTC.

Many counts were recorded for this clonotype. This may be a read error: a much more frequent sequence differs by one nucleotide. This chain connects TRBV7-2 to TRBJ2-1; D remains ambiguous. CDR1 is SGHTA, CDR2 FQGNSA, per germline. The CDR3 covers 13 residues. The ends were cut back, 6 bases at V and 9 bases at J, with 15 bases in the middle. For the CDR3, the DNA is TGTGCCAGCAGACCGGACCAACACAGTGAGCAGTTCTTC. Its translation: CASRPDQHSEQFF.

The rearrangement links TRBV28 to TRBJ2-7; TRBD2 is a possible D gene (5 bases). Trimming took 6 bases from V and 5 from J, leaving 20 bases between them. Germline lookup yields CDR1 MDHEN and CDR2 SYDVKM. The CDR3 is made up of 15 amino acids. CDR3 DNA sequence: TGTGCCAGCAGCCAAGGATTGTTCGGGAACAACGAGCAGTACTTC. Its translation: CASSQGLFGNNEQYF. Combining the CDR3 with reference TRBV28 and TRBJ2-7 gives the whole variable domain DVKVTQSSRYLVKRTGEKVFLECVQDMDHENMFWYRQDPGLGLRLIYFSYDVKMKEKGDIPEGYSVSREKKERFSLILESASTNQTSMYLCASSQGLFGNNEQYFGPGTRLTVT.

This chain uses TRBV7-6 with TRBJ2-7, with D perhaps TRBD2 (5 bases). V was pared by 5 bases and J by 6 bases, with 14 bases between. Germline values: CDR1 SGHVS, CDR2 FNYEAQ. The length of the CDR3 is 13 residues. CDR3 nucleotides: TGTGCCAGCAGCCCCACGAGGGCCGGCGAGCAGTACTTC. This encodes CASSPTRAGEQYF.

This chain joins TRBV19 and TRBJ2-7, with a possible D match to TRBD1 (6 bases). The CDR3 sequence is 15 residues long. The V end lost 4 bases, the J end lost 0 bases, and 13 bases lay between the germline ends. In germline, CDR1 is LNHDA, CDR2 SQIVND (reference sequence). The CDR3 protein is CASSTRDTISYEQYF. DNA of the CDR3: TGTGCCAGTAGTACACGGGACACCATCTCCTACGAGCAGTACTTC.

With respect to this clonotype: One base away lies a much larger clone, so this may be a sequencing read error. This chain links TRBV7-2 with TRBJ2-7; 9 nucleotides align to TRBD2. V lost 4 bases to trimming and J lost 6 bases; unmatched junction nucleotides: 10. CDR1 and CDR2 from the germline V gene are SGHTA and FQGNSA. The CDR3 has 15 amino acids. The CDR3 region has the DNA TGTGCCAGCAGCTCCCGACTAGCGGAATACCTCGAGCAGTACTTC. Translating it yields CASSSRLAEYLEQYF. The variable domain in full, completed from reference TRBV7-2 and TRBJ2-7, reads GAGVSQSPSNKVTEKGKDVELRCDPISGHTALYWYRQSLGQGLEFLIYFQGNSAPDKSGLPSDRFSAERTGGSVSTLTIQRTQQEDSAVYLCASSSRLAEYLEQYFGPGTRLTVT.

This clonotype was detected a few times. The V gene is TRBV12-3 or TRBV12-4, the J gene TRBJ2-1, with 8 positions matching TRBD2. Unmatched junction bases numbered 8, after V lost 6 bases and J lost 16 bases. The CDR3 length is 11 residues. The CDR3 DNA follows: TGTGCCAGCAGCCTGGGACGGGAGGGTTTCTTC. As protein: CASSLGREGFF.

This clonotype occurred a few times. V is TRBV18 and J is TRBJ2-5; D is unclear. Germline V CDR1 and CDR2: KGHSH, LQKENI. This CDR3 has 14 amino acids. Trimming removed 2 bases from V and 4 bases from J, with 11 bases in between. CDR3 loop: CASSPVDVSETQYF. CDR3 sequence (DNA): TGTGCCAGCTCACCAGTGGACGTTTCAGAGACCCAGTACTTC.

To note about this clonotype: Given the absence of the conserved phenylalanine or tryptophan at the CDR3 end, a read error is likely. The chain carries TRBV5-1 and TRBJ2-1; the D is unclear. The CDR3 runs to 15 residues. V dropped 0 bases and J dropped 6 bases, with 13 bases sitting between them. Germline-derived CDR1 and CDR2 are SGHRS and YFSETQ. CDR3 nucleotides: TGCGCCAGCAGCTTGGGGATAATCTCAAGCAATGAGCAGTTCTCC. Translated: CASSLGIISSNEQFS.

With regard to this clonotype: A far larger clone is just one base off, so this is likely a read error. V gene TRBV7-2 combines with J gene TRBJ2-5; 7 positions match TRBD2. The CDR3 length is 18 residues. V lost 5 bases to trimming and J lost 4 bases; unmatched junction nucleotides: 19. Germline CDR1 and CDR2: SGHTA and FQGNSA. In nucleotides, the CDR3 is TGTGCCAGCAGCCCATCCCTGACTAGCAGGAGGGAAGGAGAGACCCAGTACTTC. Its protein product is CASSPSLTSRREGETQYF.

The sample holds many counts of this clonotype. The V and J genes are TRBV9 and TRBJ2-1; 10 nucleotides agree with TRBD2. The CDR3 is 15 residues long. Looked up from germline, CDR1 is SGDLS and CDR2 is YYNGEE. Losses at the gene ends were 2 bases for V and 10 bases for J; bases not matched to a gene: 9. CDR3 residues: CASSVEVAGGKEQFF. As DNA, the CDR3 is TGTGCCAGCAGCGTTGAGGTAGCGGGAGGTAAAGAGCAGTTCTTC.

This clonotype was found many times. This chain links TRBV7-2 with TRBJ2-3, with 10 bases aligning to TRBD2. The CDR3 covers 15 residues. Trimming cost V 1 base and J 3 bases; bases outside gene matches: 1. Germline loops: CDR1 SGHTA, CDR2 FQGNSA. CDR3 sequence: CASSLGAGGTDTQYF. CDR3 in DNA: TGTGCCAGCAGCTTAGGAGCGGGAGGGACAGATACGCAGTATTTT.

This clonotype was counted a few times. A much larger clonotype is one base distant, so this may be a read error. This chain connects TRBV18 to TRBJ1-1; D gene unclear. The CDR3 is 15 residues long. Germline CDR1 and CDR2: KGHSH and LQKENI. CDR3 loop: CASPPPRQSDTEAFF. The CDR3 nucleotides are TGTGCCAGCCCACCACCCCGGCAGTCAGACACTGAAGCTTTCTTT.

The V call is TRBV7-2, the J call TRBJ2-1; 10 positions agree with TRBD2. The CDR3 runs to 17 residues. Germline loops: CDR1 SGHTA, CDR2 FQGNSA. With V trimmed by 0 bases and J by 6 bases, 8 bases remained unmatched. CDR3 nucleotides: TGTGCCAGCAGCTTAGCGATGGGCCTAGCGGGAGCCAATGAGCAGTTCTTC. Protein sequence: CASSLAMGLAGANEQFF.

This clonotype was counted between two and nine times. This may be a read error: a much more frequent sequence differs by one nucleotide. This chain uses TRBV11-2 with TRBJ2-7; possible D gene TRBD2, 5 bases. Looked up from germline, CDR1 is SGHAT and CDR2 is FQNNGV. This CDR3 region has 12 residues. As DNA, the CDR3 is TGTGCCAGCAGCCGAGGGAACTACGAGCCGTACTTC. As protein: CASSRGNYEPYF. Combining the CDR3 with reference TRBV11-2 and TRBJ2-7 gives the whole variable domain EAGVAQSPRYKIIEKRQSVAFWCNPISGHATLYWYQQILGQGPKLLIQFQNNGVVDDSQLPKDRFSAERLKGVDSTLKIQPAKLEDSAVYLCASSRGNYEPYFGPGTRLTVT.

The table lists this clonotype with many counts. The CDR3 reads CASSGFQETQYF. DNA of the CDR3: TGCGCCAGCAGCGGCTTCCAAGAGACCCAGTACTTC. The chain uses TRBV5-1 and TRBJ2-5; D is undetermined. CDR1 SGHRS and CDR2 YFSETQ come from the germline V gene. V lost 4 bases to trimming and J lost 1 base, with 5 bases between them. This CDR3 region has 12 residues.

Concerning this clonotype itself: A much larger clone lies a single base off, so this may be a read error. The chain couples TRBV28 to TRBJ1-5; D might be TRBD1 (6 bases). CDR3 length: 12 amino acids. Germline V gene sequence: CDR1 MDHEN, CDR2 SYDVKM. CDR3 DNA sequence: TGTGCCAGTTATCAGGGGAATCAGCCCCAGCGTTTT. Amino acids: CASYQGNQPQRF.

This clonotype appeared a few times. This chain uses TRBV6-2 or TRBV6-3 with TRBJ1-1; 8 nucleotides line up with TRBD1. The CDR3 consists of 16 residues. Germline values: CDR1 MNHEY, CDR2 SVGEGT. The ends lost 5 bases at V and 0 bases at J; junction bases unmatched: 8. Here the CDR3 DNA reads TGTGCCAGCAGTATCCGGACAGGGTCGATGAACACTGAAGCTTTCTTT. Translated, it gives CASSIRTGSMNTEAFF.

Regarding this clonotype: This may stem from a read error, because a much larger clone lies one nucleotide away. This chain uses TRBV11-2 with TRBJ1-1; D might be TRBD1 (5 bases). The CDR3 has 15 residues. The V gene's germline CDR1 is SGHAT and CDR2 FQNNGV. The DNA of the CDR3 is TGTGCCAGCAGCCCCGGGACCGTCAATAATTCACCCCCCCACTTT. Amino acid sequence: CASSPGTVNNSPPHF.

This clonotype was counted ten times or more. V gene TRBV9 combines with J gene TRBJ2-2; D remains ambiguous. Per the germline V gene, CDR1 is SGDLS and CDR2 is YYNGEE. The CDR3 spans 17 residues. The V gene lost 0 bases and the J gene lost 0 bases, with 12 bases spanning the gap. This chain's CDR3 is CASSVAQPATNTGELFF. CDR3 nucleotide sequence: TGTGCCAGCAGCGTAGCCCAGCCGGCCACGAACACCGGGGAGCTGTTTTTT.

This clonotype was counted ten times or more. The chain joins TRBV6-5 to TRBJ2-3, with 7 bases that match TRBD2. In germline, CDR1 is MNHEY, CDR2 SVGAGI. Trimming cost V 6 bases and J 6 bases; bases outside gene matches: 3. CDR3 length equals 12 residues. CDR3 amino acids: CASRSGGDTQYF. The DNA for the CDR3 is TGTGCCAGCAGATCCGGGGGGGATACGCAGTATTTT.

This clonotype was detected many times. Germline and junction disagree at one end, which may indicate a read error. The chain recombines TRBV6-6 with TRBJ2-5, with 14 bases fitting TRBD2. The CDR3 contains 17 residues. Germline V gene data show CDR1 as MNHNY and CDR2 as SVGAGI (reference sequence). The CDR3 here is CATSAGGLAGERETQYF. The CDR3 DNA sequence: TGTGCCACCAGTGCGGGGGGACTAGCGGGAGAACGCGAGACCCAGTACTTC.